This T cell receptor beta chain derives from a study of blood T cells in healthy people across ages (dated by TCRdb to between 2014 and 2017). Notes on the research overall: In model experiments, roughly one uniquely barcoded TCR beta cDNA molecule per two T cells was captured by template switching. Age-related changes in TCR beta repertoire diversity were measured in the study by deep sequencing normalized with unique cDNA molecular identifiers. Donors were grouped into four age groups: young (average about 15 years), middle-aged (approximately 41), aged (around 56) and long-lived (about 89). To avoid experimental bias, donors of different ages were distributed randomly across sequencing lanes. Two additional independent replicas of 1 million unique cDNA reads from the same blood draw were analyzed for two donors (one aged 18 to 29 and one aged 80 or older). Study-wide conclusions, independent of this receptor: The long-lived group showed more naive CD4+ T cells, fewer expanded clones and increased TCR diversity than the aged group, suggesting age selection. Since profiling was done on bulk unsorted PBMCs, naive and antigen-experienced compartments could not be conclusively compared. Estimates of total diversity based on one million sequenced T cells were considered lower bounds and underestimates. The CMV infection status of donors was not known, potentially confounding age-related changes in expanded clonotypes. The percentage of naive T cells measured by flow cytometry correlated strongly with observed TCR beta diversity. Observed TCR beta diversity per million T cells fell roughly linearly with age, and a significant reduction was already apparent by age about 38.

Preparation of the library involved 5' RACE. The sequencer was an Illumina HiSeq 2500. A second PCR of roughly 6 to 11 cycles was run with a J-beta primer mix and a sample-barcoded 5' primer. Each TCR beta cDNA molecule received a unique molecular identifier from a template-switch 5' adaptor carrying 12 random nucleotides. At least 2.5 million CDR3-containing paired-end reads were obtained from each sample. First-strand cDNA was synthesized from all RNA with the Mint cDNA synthesis kit, primed by a TRBC-specific oligonucleotide. All cDNA was treated with uracil-DNA glycosylase and then went through a first 18-cycle PCR with the universal primers M1SS and BC2_uni_R. As for how the authors treated the data: For normalization, 1 million high-quality reads, each with a distinct molecular identifier, were randomly selected from each sample. Reads sharing molecular identifiers were discarded rather than binned into consensus sequences. MiTCR, set to a Q25 quality threshold and the strictest error-elimination algorithm, was used for CDR3 identification, clonotype clustering and error correction. A nonparametric unseen species model using Euler transformation provided a lower-bound estimate of total TCR beta diversity. Using fastp trimming at Q25 and MiXCR clonotype assembly, TCRdb reanalyzed the public sequencing data and kept in-frame beta chains. One record per CDR3 amino acid sequence lists the most common genes and DNA. The V and J calls come from TCRdb's annotation, not from the publication. The sample table contains about 780,000 distinct CDR3 sequences; only one count was recorded for 35% to 60% of them. 15% to 20% of the sample comes from the top ten.

Concerning this clonotype: Its antigen specificity is not known. No base quality information exists; no much larger clone differs at one position.

Systemically healthy Caucasian individuals from Russia, 35 to 50 in total and aged about 6 to 100 years, were included as donors. Each donor gave approximately 10 milliliters of peripheral blood, collected into EDTA-treated Vacutainer tubes. Ficoll-Paque density-gradient centrifugation was used to isolate PBMCs, with at least 7 million obtained per sample. Trizol reagent was used to extract total RNA from PBMCs, with at least 5.5 micrograms per sample. Naive CD45RAhigh/CD27high T cell percentages were measured by flow cytometry on a PBMC aliquot from every donor. V was cut back by 0 bases and J by 7 bases, leaving a gap of 8 bases between them. Via the germline V gene (reference sequence), CDR1 is DFQATT and CDR2 SNEGSKA. The CDR3 has 12 amino acids, counting the end cysteine and phenylalanine. Only CDR3 DNA remains: 36 bases, in frame from the first base.

The sequence links TRBV20-1 to TRBJ2-3; no confident D gene assignment can be made. The sequenced material came from blood. This TCR was recovered from a man older than 75 in good health. The nucleotides read TGCAGTGCTAGAGATAATATAAATACGCAGTATTTT. Its product reads: CSARDNINTQYF.